This entry describes one T cell receptor (beta chain). Profiled with immunoSEQ multiplex PCR; TCRdb holds only in-frame clones, not every one. The sample lists more than 110,000 clones, 75% to 90% seen once, with around 8% in the top ten. These data are taken from a study of T cell responses to AZD1222 COVID-19 vaccine. The CDR3 loop spans 14 amino acids. CDR1 is SGHNT, CDR2 YYREEE, per germline (reference sequence). V shed 4 bases and J 6 bases; nucleotides not matched to a gene: 7. The source of this sequence is an adult in good health. Material: peripheral blood, obtained on day 0 of AZD1222 vaccination. The gene calls are TRBV5-4 and TRBJ1-2; 9 nucleotides align to TRBD1. CDR3 sequence reads: CASSPGQGTNGYTF. CDR3 coding DNA: TGTGCCAGCAGCCCGGGACAGGGAACGAATGGCTACACCTTC.